Below are 14 T cell receptor beta chains sequenced from a single sample in a study of monozygotic twins with inflammatory bowel disease. Reprocessing the 5' RACE reads, TCRdb reports a single entry for every CDR3 protein and omits DNA. The sample data list roughly 200,000 distinct CDR3 sequences. The sequencing input was blood. The receptor set was obtained from a human donor with ulcerative colitis or Crohn's disease, or a healthy co-twin of an affected twin (not recorded which).

The genes are TRBV27 and TRBJ2-1. The CDR3 loop spans 15 amino acids. Germline CDR1 and CDR2: MNHEY and SMNVEV (reference sequence). The CDR3 protein is CASSLIGGPYNEQFF.

This sequence joins TRBV7-2 and TRBJ2-7. CDR1 and CDR2 from the germline V gene are SGHTA and FQGNSA. The CDR3 totals 12 residues. CDR3 sequence reads: CASSLNIGEQYF.

The V gene is TRBV27, the J gene TRBJ1-2; TCRdb's D call, TRBD1, is unchecked because there is no DNA. The CDR3 has 13 residues. In germline, CDR1 is MNHEY, CDR2 SMNVEV (reference sequence). CDR3 amino acids: CASSLGIRYGYTF.

The V call is TRBV7-8, the J call TRBJ2-1; TCRdb names TRBD1, which stays unverified in the absence of DNA. Germline V gene lookup returns CDR1 SGHVS and CDR2 FQNEAQ. The CDR3 consists of 15 residues. CDR3 region: CASSSRGGGNNEQFF.

This rearrangement joins TRBV5-1 to TRBJ1-2; TCRdb reports TRBD1, a call that lacks DNA to check it against. The CDR3 length is 14 residues. In germline, CDR1 is SGHRS, CDR2 YFSETQ. This CDR3 is CASSRGQPLYGYTF. Full variable domain (outside the CDR3, taken from reference TRBV5-1 and TRBJ1-2): KAGVTQTPRYLIKTRGQQVTLSCSPISGHRSVSWYQQTPGQGLQFLFEYFSETQRNKGNFPGRFSGRQFSNSRSEMNVSTLELGDSALYLCASSRGQPLYGYTFGSGTRLTVV.

The genes are TRBV5-5 and TRBJ1-1; TCRdb names TRBD1, which stays unverified in the absence of DNA. Germline loops: CDR1 SGHKS, CDR2 YYEKEE (reference sequence). CDR3 size: 15 residues. The CDR3 sequence: CASSLAPHGGTEAFF. Drawing the rest from reference TRBV5-5 and TRBJ1-1, the complete variable domain is DAGVTQSPTHLIKTRGQQVTLRCSPISGHKSVSWYQQVLGQGPQFIFQYYEKEERGRGNFPDRFSARQFPNYSSELNVNALLLGDSALYLCASSLAPHGGTEAFFGQGTRLTVV.

The rearrangement links TRBV29-1 to TRBJ2-3; absent DNA, TCRdb's TRBD2 call cannot be checked. The CDR3 length is 15 residues. CDR1 is SQVTM, CDR2 ANQGSEA, per germline. The CDR3 sequence is CSVAIAGGQTDTQYF.

The rearrangement joins TRBV2 to TRBJ2-3; TCRdb picks TRBD1, but there is no DNA to check that call. This CDR3 region has 12 residues. Germline V gene lookup returns CDR1 SNHLY and CDR2 FYNNEI. The CDR3 loop reads CASRENRDTQYF.

This chain joins TRBV5-1 and TRBJ1-5. Germline V gene sequence: CDR1 SGHRS, CDR2 YFSETQ. The CDR3 has 15 residues. CDR3 residues: CASSWGGNSNQPQHF.

The V and J genes are TRBV27 and TRBJ2-3; TCRdb outputs TRBD2, but without DNA this stays unchecked. The CDR3 covers 17 residues. The germline gives CDR1 MNHEY, CDR2 SMNVEV (reference sequence). CDR3 residues: CASSFLGLAGNTDTQYF.

The chain uses TRBV5-4 and TRBJ1-3; the TCRdb D gene call, TRBD1, has no DNA to confirm it. Looked up from germline, CDR1 is SGHNT and CDR2 is YYREEE (reference sequence). The CDR3 consists of 15 residues. This CDR3 is CASSSDRYSGNTIYF.

The rearrangement uses TRBV11-1 and TRBJ2-4; TCRdb reports TRBD1, a call that lacks DNA to check it against. CDR1 is SGHAT and CDR2 is FQDESV in the germline V gene (reference sequence). The CDR3 loop spans 18 amino acids. The CDR3 sequence is CASSLWLAGGRAKNIQYF. The whole variable domain, filled in from reference TRBV11-1 and TRBJ2-4, reads EAEVAQSPRYKITEKSQAVAFWCDPISGHATLYWYRQILGQGPELLVQFQDESVVDDSQLPKDRFSAERLKGVDSTLKIQPAELGDSAMYLCASSLWLAGGRAKNIQYFGAGTRLSVL.

V and J are TRBV20-1 and TRBJ1-1. Germline V gene sequence: CDR1 DFQATT, CDR2 SNEGSKA (reference sequence). The CDR3 sequence is 13 residues long. The CDR3 protein is CSATGGQGTEAFF.

The chain employs TRBV20-1 and TRBJ2-1. The CDR3 is 15 amino acids. Germline lookup yields CDR1 DFQATT and CDR2 SNEGSKA (reference sequence). This CDR3 reads CSAWSTVTRYNEQFF.